Shown below are 23 T cell receptor beta chains from a single sample sequenced in a study of blood T cell repertoires in COVID-19. Using immunoSEQ multiplex PCR, the repertoire was profiled, and TCRdb retains in-frame clones only, with some absent. The sample contains roughly 99,000 clones, approximately 88% of which appear only once. The material sequenced was peripheral blood. The receptors shown here come from a man in his forties with active or convalescent COVID-19.

This clone was seen just once. The chain combines TRBV15 with TRBJ1-2, with no clear D. V dropped 3 bases and J dropped 0 bases, with 2 bases sitting between them. The CDR3 covers 12 residues. Germline values: CDR1 LNHNV, CDR2 YYDKDF (reference sequence). CDR3 sequence: CATSSANYGYTF. The CDR3 nucleotides read TGTGCCACCAGCAGCGCTAACTATGGCTACACCTTC.

The chain links TRBV5-4 to TRBJ2-2; D is possibly TRBD1 (6 bases). Germline CDR1 SGHNT, CDR2 YYREEE (reference sequence). V was pared by 2 bases and J by 7 bases, with 15 bases between. The CDR3 runs to 15 residues. The CDR3 sequence is CASSFRGGKFGELFF. The DNA for the CDR3 is TGTGCCAGCAGCTTTCGTGGGGGCAAGTTCGGGGAGCTGTTTTTT. The whole variable domain, remainder taken from reference TRBV5-4 and TRBJ2-2, is ETGVTQSPTHLIKTRGQQVTLRCSSQSGHNTVSWYQQALGQGPQFIFQYYREEENGRGNFPPRFSGLQFPNYSSELNVNALELDDSALYLCASSFRGGKFGELFFGEGSRLTVL.

A single count supports this clone. The chain is built from TRBV7-3 and TRBJ2-1; D gene ambiguous. V was shortened by 4 bases and J by 10 bases, with 17 bases between the two germline ends. CDR3 length: 14 amino acids. The germline CDR1 and CDR2 sequences are SGHTA and FQGTGA. This CDR3 reads CASSSGVSAGEQFF. Written as DNA, the CDR3 is TGTGCCAGCAGCTCCGGTGTGAGCGCTGGGGAGCAGTTCTTC.

The chain carries TRBV24-1 and TRBJ2-7, with TRBD1 matching over 10 bases. Germline CDR1 and CDR2: KGHDR and SFDVKD. This CDR3 has 15 amino acids. J gave up 5 bases and V 4 bases, and 7 bases lay outside the gene matches. In DNA form, the CDR3 reads TGTGCCACCAGTGAGAGACGGGACAGGGGCGACGAGCAGTACTTC. It yields the protein CATSERRDRGDEQYF.

The chain has TRBV11-3 and TRBJ2-1; 8 nucleotides line up with TRBD2. The CDR3 covers 16 residues. Germline lookup yields CDR1 SGHNT and CDR2 YENEEA. V dropped 2 bases and J dropped 8; count of bases not matched to a gene: 11. The CDR3 region is CASSLRNQAGVDEQFF. Here the CDR3 DNA reads TGTGCCAGCAGCTTAAGAAACCAAGCGGGGGTCGATGAGCAGTTCTTC.

The J gene is TRBJ2-1, the V gene TRBV5-4, with 7 bases matching TRBD1. Per germline, CDR1 SGHNT and CDR2 YYREEE (reference sequence). The length of the CDR3 is 15 residues. Trimming cost V 0 bases and J 8 bases; bases outside gene matches: 8. The CDR3 reads CASSLEVQGFYEQFF. In DNA form, the CDR3 reads TGTGCCAGCAGCTTGGAGGTACAGGGGTTCTATGAGCAGTTCTTC.

The chain has TRBV10-1 and TRBJ2-7; 10 bases are shared with TRBD2. The CDR3 sequence is 14 residues long. Germline V CDR1 and CDR2: WNHNN, SYGVQD (reference sequence). The trim removed 8 bases at V and 5 bases at J, leaving 9 bases unmatched. The CDR3 is CASRTSGKRNEQYF. The CDR3 DNA is TGCGCCAGCCGAACTAGCGGGAAGAGAAACGAGCAGTACTTC.

V gene TRBV6-5 combines with J gene TRBJ2-3; 7 positions match TRBD1. Germline CDR1 reads MNHEY; CDR2 reads SVGAGI. The J segment lost 3 bases and the V segment lost 5 bases, leaving 8 bases of the junction unmatched. The CDR3 has 15 amino acids. CDR3 protein: CASSPRQGLTDTQYF. DNA for the CDR3: TGTGCCAGCAGTCCACGACAGGGCTTAACAGATACGCAGTATTTT.

CDR3 sequence reads: CASGLVTHHERRHTGELFF. The CDR3 coding sequence is TGTGCTAGTGGTTTGGTTACGCACCATGAGCGTCGGCACACCGGGGAGCTGTTTTTT. This chain uses TRBV12-5 with TRBJ2-2, with D hard to call. The length of the CDR3 is 19 residues. Germline V CDR1 and CDR2: LGHNT, FRNRAP. The ends were cut back, 0 bases at V and 3 bases at J, with 20 bases in the middle.

This chain joins TRBV4-1 and TRBJ1-2; 7 nucleotides agree with TRBD1. This CDR3 has 17 residues. Germline CDR1 is MGHRA and CDR2 is YSYEKL. V lost 0 bases, J lost 8 bases, and 15 bases stayed unmatched. The CDR3 spells CASSQEVSRRDRRGYTF. For the CDR3, the DNA is TGCGCCAGCAGCCAAGAAGTGAGCAGGCGGGACAGACGAGGCTACACCTTC.

This chain joins TRBV7-2 and TRBJ2-7, with TRBD2 matching over 8 bases. This CDR3 contains 13 residues. J gave up 7 bases and V 6 bases, and 8 bases lay outside the gene matches. Germline assignment: CDR1 SGHTA and CDR2 FQGNSA. As DNA, the CDR3 is TGTGCCAGCAGAGCGGGGGCGGCTGGTGAGCAGTACTTC. Its protein product is CASRAGAAGEQYF.

The chain employs TRBV6-5 and TRBJ1-3; D unclear. V lost 7 bases, J lost 0 bases, and 10 bases lay in between. Germline V CDR1 and CDR2: MNHEY, SVGAGI. This CDR3 comprises 14 residues. CDR3 in amino acids: CASTPGSSGNTIYF. The CDR3 DNA follows: TGTGCCAGCACCCCTGGGAGCTCTGGAAACACCATATATTTT.

This clone was seen at least ten times. CDR3 nucleotide sequence: TGTGCCAGCAGTTTCTCCAGGGCGTGGAATTCACCCCTCCACTTT. Translating gives CASSFSRAWNSPLHF. The V call is TRBV28, the J call TRBJ1-6; D is possibly TRBD1 (5 bases). V shed 3 bases and J shed 7 bases, with 13 bases lying between them. Looked up from germline, CDR1 is MDHEN and CDR2 is SYDVKM. The CDR3 runs to 15 residues.

The chain uses TRBV4-1 and TRBJ2-7, with a weak D call TRBD2 (6 bases). This CDR3 has 14 amino acids. Per the germline V gene, CDR1 is MGHRA and CDR2 is YSYEKL. Between the trimmed V and J ends, which lost 0 bases and 2 bases, there was a span of 8 bases. The CDR3 here is CASSQEGGTYEQYF. The CDR3 region has the DNA TGCGCCAGCAGCCAAGAAGGCGGGACCTACGAGCAGTACTTC.

This chain connects TRBV18 to TRBJ1-6, with 7 bases matching TRBD1. Germline CDR1 KGHSH, CDR2 LQKENI. V lost 6 bases and J lost 10; bases outside the gene matches: 6. This CDR3 contains 13 residues. For the CDR3, the DNA is TGTGCCAGCTCCAGTGACAGGGCCTCACCCCTCCACTTT. Translated: CASSSDRASPLHF.

The chain couples TRBV28 to TRBJ1-2; TRBD1 aligns across 8 bases. The ends lost 3 bases at V and 0 bases at J; junction bases unmatched: 6. The CDR3 has 16 residues. In germline, CDR1 is MDHEN, CDR2 SYDVKM. The CDR3 sequence: CASSFPTGGANYGYTF. The CDR3, as DNA: TGTGCCAGCAGTTTCCCTACAGGGGGAGCTAACTATGGCTACACCTTC.

This chain uses TRBV27 with TRBJ2-3; D might be TRBD2 (5 bases). The V gene's germline CDR1 is MNHEY and CDR2 SMNVEV (reference sequence). With 6 bases removed from V and 6 bases from J, the gap between germline ends came to 10 bases. The CDR3 has 12 amino acids. Written as DNA, the CDR3 is TGTGCCAGCAGAGGACTCTTGGATACGCAGTATTTT. Residues: CASRGLLDTQYF.

V usage is TRBV7-2 and J usage is TRBJ2-5, with 7 positions matching TRBD2. This CDR3 has 14 residues. Trimming removed 11 bases from V and 3 bases from J; junction bases left unmatched: 12. Germline CDR1 SGHTA, CDR2 FQGNSA. The CDR3 sequence is CAGPEPSGKETQYF. CDR3 bases: TGTGCCGGTCCGGAACCTAGCGGTAAAGAGACCCAGTACTTC.

The V gene is TRBV27, the J gene TRBJ1-2; 9 nucleotides align to TRBD1. The junction had 7 bases not matched to a gene; V was cut back by 6 bases and J by 2 bases. Germline V lookup: CDR1 MNHEY, CDR2 SMNVEV (reference sequence). This CDR3 comprises 15 residues. CDR3 coding DNA: TGTGCCAGCAGCCCTATAACAGGGGGCAACTATGGCTACACCTTC. Translating gives CASSPITGGNYGYTF.

This chain connects TRBV6-2 or TRBV6-3 to TRBJ1-1; maybe TRBD1 (5 bases). Germline V gene sequence: CDR1 MNHEY, CDR2 SVGEGT. The CDR3 length is 14 residues. With 2 bases removed from V and 6 bases from J, the gap between germline ends came to 13 bases. The CDR3 nucleotides read TGTGCCAGCAGTTACACAGGCGGAATACCTGAAGCTTTCTTT. As protein: CASSYTGGIPEAFF.

This clone was seen more than once but under ten times. The chain employs TRBV3-1 (or the pseudogene TRBV3-2) and TRBJ1-1; D remains ambiguous. The CDR3 has 14 residues. Germline lookup yields CDR1 LGHDT and CDR2 YNNKEL (reference sequence). The V gene lost 1 base and the J gene lost 1 base, with 7 bases spanning the gap. In DNA form, the CDR3 reads TGTGCCAGCAGCCAAGTAAGAGGGAACACTGAAGCTTTCTTT. Its protein is CASSQVRGNTEAFF.

This rearrangement joins TRBV30 to TRBJ1-5; D gene ambiguous. V was clipped by 0 bases and J by 3 bases, with 6 bases between them. Germline CDR1 reads GTSNPN; CDR2 reads SVGIG (reference sequence). The CDR3 spans 13 residues. The CDR3 here is CAWSVLYNQPQHF. In DNA, the CDR3 is TGTGCCTGGAGTGTACTGTACAATCAGCCCCAGCATTTT.

The rearrangement joins TRBV28 to TRBJ1-5, with D perhaps matching TRBD1 (5 bases). V dropped 8 bases and J dropped 7 bases, with 18 bases sitting between them. The CDR3 covers 14 residues. The germline V gene has CDR1 MDHEN and CDR2 SYDVKM. As DNA, the CDR3 is TGTGCCAGCGGACTAAGGGGCCTGGGGCAGCCCCAGCATTTT. Translation: CASGLRGLGQPQHF.